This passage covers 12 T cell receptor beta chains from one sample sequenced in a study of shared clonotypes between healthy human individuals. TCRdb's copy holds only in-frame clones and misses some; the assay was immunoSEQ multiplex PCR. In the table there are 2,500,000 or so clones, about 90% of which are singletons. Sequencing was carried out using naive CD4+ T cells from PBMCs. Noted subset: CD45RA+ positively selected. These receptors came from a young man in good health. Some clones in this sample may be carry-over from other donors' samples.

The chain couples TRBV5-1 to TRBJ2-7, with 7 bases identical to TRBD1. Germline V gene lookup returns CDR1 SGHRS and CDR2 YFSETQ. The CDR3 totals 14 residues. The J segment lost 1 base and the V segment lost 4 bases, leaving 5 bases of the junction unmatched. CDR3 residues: CASSATGSSYEQYF. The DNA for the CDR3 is TGCGCCAGCAGCGCGACAGGGTCGTCCTACGAGCAGTACTTC.

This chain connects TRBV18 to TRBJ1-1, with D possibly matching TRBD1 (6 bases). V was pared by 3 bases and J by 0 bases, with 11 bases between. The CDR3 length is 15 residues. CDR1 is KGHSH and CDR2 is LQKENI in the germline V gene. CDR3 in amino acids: CASSPLDSMNTEAFF. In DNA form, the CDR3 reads TGTGCCAGCTCACCCCTGGACAGCATGAACACTGAAGCTTTCTTT.

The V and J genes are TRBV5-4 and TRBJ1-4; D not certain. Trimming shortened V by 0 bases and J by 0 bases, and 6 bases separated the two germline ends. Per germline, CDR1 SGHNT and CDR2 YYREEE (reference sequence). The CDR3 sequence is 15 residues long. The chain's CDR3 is CASSLGQPTNEKLFF. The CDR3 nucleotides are TGTGCCAGCAGCTTGGGGCAGCCAACTAATGAAAAACTGTTTTTT. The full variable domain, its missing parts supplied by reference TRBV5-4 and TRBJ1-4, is ETGVTQSPTHLIKTRGQQVTLRCSSQSGHNTVSWYQQALGQGPQFIFQYYREEENGRGNFPPRFSGLQFPNYSSELNVNALELDDSALYLCASSLGQPTNEKLFFGSGTQLSVL.

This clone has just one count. CDR3 coding DNA: TGTGCCAGCAGCGGCCTAGCGGGGAACCAAGAGACCCAGTACTTC. Amino acids: CASSGLAGNQETQYF. The chain couples TRBV28 to TRBJ2-5, with 9 positions matching TRBD2. In germline, CDR1 is MDHEN, CDR2 SYDVKM. This CDR3 contains 15 residues. V lost 6 bases and J lost 0; bases outside the gene matches: 5.

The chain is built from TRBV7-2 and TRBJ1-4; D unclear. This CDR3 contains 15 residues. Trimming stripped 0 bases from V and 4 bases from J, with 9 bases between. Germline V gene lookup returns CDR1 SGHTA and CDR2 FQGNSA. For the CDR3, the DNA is TGTGCCAGCAGCTTAGCGGGAGGGAATAATGAAAAACTGTTTTTT. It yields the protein CASSLAGGNNEKLFF.

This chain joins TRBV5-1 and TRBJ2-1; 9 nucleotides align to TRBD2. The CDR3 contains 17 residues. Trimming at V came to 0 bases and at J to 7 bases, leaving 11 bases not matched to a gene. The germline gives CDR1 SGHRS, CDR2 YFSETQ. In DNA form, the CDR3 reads TGCGCCAGCAGCTTGGCTGGTCTAGCGGGAAGGCAGAATGAGCAGTTCTTC. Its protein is CASSLAGLAGRQNEQFF. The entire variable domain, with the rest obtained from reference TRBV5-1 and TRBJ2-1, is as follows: KAGVTQTPRYLIKTRGQQVTLSCSPISGHRSVSWYQQTPGQGLQFLFEYFSETQRNKGNFPGRFSGRQFSNSRSEMNVSTLELGDSALYLCASSLAGLAGRQNEQFFGPGTRLTVL.

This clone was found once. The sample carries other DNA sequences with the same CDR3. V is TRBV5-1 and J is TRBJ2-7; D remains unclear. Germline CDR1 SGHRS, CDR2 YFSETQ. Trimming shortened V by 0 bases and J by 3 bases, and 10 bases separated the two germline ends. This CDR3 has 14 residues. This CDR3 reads CASSLAPGDYEQYF. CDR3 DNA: TGCGCCAGCAGCTTGGCACCGGGCGACTACGAGCAGTACTTC.

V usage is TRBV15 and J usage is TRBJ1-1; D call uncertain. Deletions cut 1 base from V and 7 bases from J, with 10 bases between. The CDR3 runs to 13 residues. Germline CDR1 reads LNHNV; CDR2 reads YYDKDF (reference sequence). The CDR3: CATSRGYGDEAFF. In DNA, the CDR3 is TGTGCCACCAGCAGAGGTTACGGCGATGAAGCTTTCTTT.

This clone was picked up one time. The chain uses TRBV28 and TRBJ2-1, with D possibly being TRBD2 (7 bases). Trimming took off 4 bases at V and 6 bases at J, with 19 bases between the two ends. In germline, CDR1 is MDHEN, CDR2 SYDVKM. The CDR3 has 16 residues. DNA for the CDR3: TGTGCCAGCAGTTCCTTTTTGGGGGGGCAGGGCAATGAGCAGTTCTTC. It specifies CASSSFLGGQGNEQFF.

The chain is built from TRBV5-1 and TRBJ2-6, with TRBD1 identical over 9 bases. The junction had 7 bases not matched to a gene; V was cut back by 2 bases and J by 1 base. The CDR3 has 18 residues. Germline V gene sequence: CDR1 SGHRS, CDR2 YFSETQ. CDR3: CASSFQGQGVSGANVLTF. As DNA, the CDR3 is TGCGCCAGCAGCTTTCAGGGACAGGGAGTGTCTGGGGCCAACGTCCTGACTTTC.

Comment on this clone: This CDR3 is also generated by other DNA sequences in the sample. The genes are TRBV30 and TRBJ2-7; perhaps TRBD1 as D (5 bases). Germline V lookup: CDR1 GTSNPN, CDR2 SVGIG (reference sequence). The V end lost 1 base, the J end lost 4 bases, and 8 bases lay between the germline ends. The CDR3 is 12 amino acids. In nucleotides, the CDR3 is TGTGCCTGGAGTGCCGACAGTTACGAGCAGTACTTC. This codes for CAWSADSYEQYF.

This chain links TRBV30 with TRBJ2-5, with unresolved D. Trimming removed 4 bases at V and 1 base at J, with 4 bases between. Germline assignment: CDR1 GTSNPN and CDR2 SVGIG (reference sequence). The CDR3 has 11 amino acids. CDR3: CAWKVQETQYF. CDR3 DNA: TGTGCCTGGAAGGTCCAAGAGACCCAGTACTTC.